These 29 T cell receptor beta chains were all obtained from the same sample, sequenced in a study of blood T cell repertoires in COVID-19. TCRdb's table, derived via immunoSEQ multiplex PCR, lists solely in-frame clones and lacks some. In the table there are 280,000 or so clones, approximately 85% of which are singletons. Input material: peripheral blood. The receptors originated from a man aged 18 to 29 with active or convalescent COVID-19.

The rearrangement links TRBV27 to TRBJ2-7, with 12 bases fitting TRBD2. From germline, CDR1 is MNHEY and CDR2 SMNVEV (reference sequence). V lost 5 bases, J lost 4 bases, and 3 bases stayed unmatched. There are 14 residues in the CDR3. CDR3 region: CASSLAGGRYEQYF. The DNA for the CDR3 is TGTGCCAGCAGTCTAGCGGGGGGGCGTTACGAGCAGTACTTC.

This chain links TRBV9 with TRBJ2-1, with a possible D match to TRBD1 (6 bases). The CDR3 extends over 15 amino acids. V lost 0 bases and J 3 bases, leaving 10 bases between the germline ends. Germline-derived CDR1 and CDR2 are SGDLS and YYNGEE. The CDR3 nucleotides read TGTGCCAGCAGCGTAGGTCTAGGGGGCTACAATGAGCAGTTCTTC. Its protein is CASSVGLGGYNEQFF. The full variable domain, with the rest looked up from reference TRBV9 and TRBJ2-1, is DSGVTQTPKHLITATGQRVTLRCSPRSGDLSVYWYQQSLDQGLQFLIQYYNGEERAKGNILERFSAQQFPDLHSELNLSSLELGDSALYFCASSVGLGGYNEQFFGPGTRLTVL.

The gene calls are TRBV25-1 and TRBJ2-7, with 9 bases lining up with TRBD2. Germline CDR1 and CDR2: MGHDK and SYGVNS. This CDR3 comprises 13 residues. V lost 6 bases and J lost 4; bases outside the gene matches: 4. Here the CDR3 DNA reads TGTGCCAGCAGCCGAGCGGGGGGTTACGAGCAGTACTTC. It translates to CASSRAGGYEQYF.

CDR3 bases: TGTGCCAGCAGTTGGCAGTCAATTCAGCCCCAGCATTTT. This encodes CASSWQSIQPQHF. J is TRBJ1-5 and V is TRBV6-5; unclear D gene. V was clipped by 4 bases and J by 6 bases, with 10 bases between them. Per germline, CDR1 MNHEY and CDR2 SVGAGI. The CDR3 totals 13 residues.

This sequence joins TRBV20-1 and TRBJ1-1; 7 bases agree with TRBD1. This CDR3 region has 9 residues. Germline assignment: CDR1 DFQATT and CDR2 SNEGSKA (reference sequence). V lost 7 bases and J lost 11; bases outside the gene matches: 4. In DNA, the CDR3 is TGCAGTGTCGACAGGGCCGCTTTCTTT. Its translation: CSVDRAAFF.

J is TRBJ2-1 and V is TRBV19, with TRBD1 as a possible D gene (5 bases). CDR3 length equals 16 residues. The germline gives CDR1 LNHDA, CDR2 SQIVND (reference sequence). Trimming removed 6 bases at V and 2 bases at J, with 17 bases between. The CDR3 sequence is CASSPMTDTTYNEQFF. CDR3 nucleotide sequence: TGTGCCAGTAGCCCGATGACAGACACAACCTACAATGAGCAGTTCTTC.

This chain uses TRBV6-6 with TRBJ2-3; 8 bases agree with TRBD1. The CDR3 length is 16 residues. The trim removed 5 bases at V and 6 bases at J, leaving 13 bases unmatched. Looked up from germline, CDR1 is MNHNY and CDR2 is SVGAGI (reference sequence). The CDR3 sequence: CASSPLSGGAGDTQYF. CDR3 coding DNA: TGTGCCAGCAGTCCTTTATCAGGGGGCGCGGGGGATACGCAGTATTTT.

The gene calls are TRBV9 and TRBJ1-6, with 7 bases fitting TRBD1. V trimming: 3 bases; J trimming: 7 bases; junction bases outside the gene matches: 7. The CDR3 is 15 amino acids. Germline lookup yields CDR1 SGDLS and CDR2 YYNGEE. CDR3 loop: CASSATGAGNSPLHF. The DNA for the CDR3 is TGTGCCAGCAGCGCTACAGGGGCGGGGAATTCACCCCTCCACTTT. Full variable domain (outside the CDR3, taken from reference TRBV9 and TRBJ1-6): DSGVTQTPKHLITATGQRVTLRCSPRSGDLSVYWYQQSLDQGLQFLIQYYNGEERAKGNILERFSAQQFPDLHSELNLSSLELGDSALYFCASSATGAGNSPLHFGNGTRLTVT.

The chain has TRBV7-2 and TRBJ1-2; TRBD1 is a possible D gene (6 bases). Per the germline V gene, CDR1 is SGHTA and CDR2 is FQGNSA. The CDR3 runs 15 residues. V lost 2 bases, J lost 8 bases, and 18 bases lay in between. CDR3 DNA: TGTGCCAGCAGCTTAACAGGACAGTTCGGGATGGGCTACACCTTC. Amino acids: CASSLTGQFGMGYTF.

This chain uses TRBV18 with TRBJ2-7; maybe TRBD1 (6 bases). The germline V and J ends were trimmed by 0 bases and 1 base, with 10 bases remaining between them. The CDR3 runs 15 residues. Germline-derived CDR1 and CDR2 are KGHSH and LQKENI. The chain's CDR3 is CASSPPQGQSYEQYF. CDR3 bases: TGTGCCAGCTCACCACCCCAAGGACAGTCCTACGAGCAGTACTTC.

This sequence joins TRBV5-1 and TRBJ2-7; TRBD2 might be the D (6 bases). Between the trimmed V and J ends, which lost 0 bases and 5 bases, there was a span of 15 bases. Germline loops: CDR1 SGHRS, CDR2 YFSETQ. There are 15 residues in the CDR3. CDR3 amino acids: CASSLAGGAIHEQYF. Written as DNA, the CDR3 is TGCGCCAGCAGCTTGGCGGGCGGGGCTATCCACGAGCAGTACTTC.

The chain employs TRBV3-1 (or the pseudogene TRBV3-2) and TRBJ2-1, with 14 bases aligning to TRBD2. The trim removed 1 base at V and 4 bases at J, leaving 3 bases unmatched. Looked up from germline, CDR1 is LGHDT and CDR2 is YNNKEL (reference sequence). CDR3 length: 17 amino acids. In nucleotides, the CDR3 is TGTGCCAGCAGCCAAGGACTAGCGGGGGGGCCTTACAATGAGCAGTTCTTC. Protein: CASSQGLAGGPYNEQFF.

This chain joins TRBV5-1 and TRBJ1-1; a possible D gene is TRBD1 (6 bases). CDR1 is SGHRS, CDR2 YFSETQ, per germline. The CDR3 runs to 15 residues. V gave up 1 base and J gave up 8 bases, with 18 bases separating them. Written as DNA, the CDR3 is TGCGCCAGCAGCTTGAAAGGGGGAGGGGAACGAGAAGCTTTCTTT. Its translation is CASSLKGGGEREAFF.

The table lists this clone with a count of one. V gene TRBV7-9 combines with J gene TRBJ2-5, with 9 bases that match TRBD2. V lost 2 bases to trimming and J lost 3 bases; unmatched junction nucleotides: 7. Germline CDR1 and CDR2: SEHNR and FQNEAQ (reference sequence). The CDR3 length is 16 residues. Here the CDR3 reads CASSLRRGGIKETQYF. In nucleotides, the CDR3 is TGTGCCAGCAGCTTAAGGCGGGGGGGTATTAAAGAGACCCAGTACTTC.

This chain uses TRBV9 with TRBJ1-2, with TRBD1 matching over 9 bases. Trimming cost V 3 bases and J 4 bases; bases outside gene matches: 7. Germline V gene lookup returns CDR1 SGDLS and CDR2 YYNGEE. This CDR3 spans 15 amino acids. The CDR3 sequence is CASSDPRTGAYGYTF. For the CDR3, the DNA is TGTGCCAGCAGCGATCCTAGGACAGGGGCCTATGGCTACACCTTC.

The rearrangement uses TRBV7-9 and TRBJ2-1; TRBD2 aligns across 14 bases. This CDR3 is built from 18 residues. Germline assignment: CDR1 SEHNR and CDR2 FQNEAQ (reference sequence). V shed 5 bases and J 0 bases; nucleotides not matched to a gene: 6. The DNA of the CDR3 is TGTGCCAGCAGCCTGACTAGCGGGGGGGGCACCTCCTACAATGAGCAGTTCTTC. Its translation is CASSLTSGGGTSYNEQFF.

The chain is built from TRBV6-5 and TRBJ1-2; D is perhaps TRBD1 (5 bases). This CDR3 region has 12 residues. Germline loops: CDR1 MNHEY, CDR2 SVGAGI. The V and J ends lost 6 bases and 6 bases respectively, with 11 bases between them. CDR3 sequence: CASSEGLNGYTF. CDR3 coding DNA: TGTGCCAGCAGCGAGGGACTGAATGGCTACACCTTC.

The rearrangement links TRBV9 to TRBJ1-4, with D maybe TRBD1 (5 bases). The CDR3 covers 13 residues. CDR1 SGDLS and CDR2 YYNGEE come from the germline V gene. V was shortened by 6 bases and J by 6 bases, with 12 bases between the two germline ends. CDR3 sequence: CASTRGEDEKLFF. The CDR3 DNA follows: TGTGCCAGCACAAGGGGCGAGGATGAAAAACTGTTTTTT.

This chain joins TRBV9 and TRBJ2-1; 11 bases fit TRBD1. The germline CDR1 and CDR2 sequences are SGDLS and YYNGEE. J gave up 9 bases and V 4 bases, and 6 bases lay outside the gene matches. The CDR3 runs to 14 residues. CDR3 sequence (DNA): TGTGCCAGCAGCCTCGGACAGGGGGCGAGTGAGCAGTTCTTC. Its protein product is CASSLGQGASEQFF.

The genes are TRBV4-3 and TRBJ2-2; D uncertain. Looked up from germline, CDR1 is LGHNA and CDR2 is YSLEER. The CDR3 length is 12 residues. V lost 2 bases and J 6 bases, leaving 4 bases between the germline ends. CDR3 sequence: CASSQPAGELFF. The DNA for the CDR3 is TGCGCCAGCAGCCAACCAGCCGGGGAGCTGTTTTTT.

The chain joins TRBV5-1 to TRBJ2-3; the D is unclear. This CDR3 is 17 amino acids long. The V gene lost 3 bases and the J gene lost 3 bases, with 20 bases spanning the gap. Germline V gives CDR1 SGHRS, CDR2 YFSETQ. The CDR3 protein is CASSSVVTSTRTDTQYF. Written as DNA, the CDR3 is TGCGCCAGCAGCTCAGTCGTGACAAGTACGCGTACAGATACGCAGTATTTT.

J is TRBJ2-3 and V is TRBV2; 11 bases are a match to TRBD2. J gave up 3 bases and V 6 bases, and 11 bases lay outside the gene matches. This CDR3 region has 17 residues. In germline, CDR1 is SNHLY, CDR2 FYNNEI. The CDR3 sequence is CASRPGQVAGGTDTQYF. CDR3 in DNA: TGTGCCAGCAGACCGGGTCAGGTAGCGGGGGGGACAGATACGCAGTATTTT.

The V call is TRBV6-2 or TRBV6-3, the J call TRBJ2-1; TRBD2 matches 9 bases. CDR3 length: 17 residues. The J segment lost 5 bases and the V segment lost 2 bases, leaving 10 bases of the junction unmatched. CDR1 is MNHEY and CDR2 is SVGEGT in the germline V gene. The CDR3 DNA reads TGTGCCAGCAGTTACCCCTATGGTAGCGGGGGAAACAATGAGCAGTTCTTC. Its protein is CASSYPYGSGGNNEQFF.

This chain links TRBV9 with TRBJ2-5; TRBD2 agrees at 15 bases. The V gene end was trimmed by 4 bases and the J gene end by 4 bases; junction bases not matched to a gene: 5. Germline V CDR1 and CDR2: SGDLS, YYNGEE. This CDR3 has 16 amino acids. In nucleotides, the CDR3 is TGTGCCAGCAGCCCGGGACTAGCGGGGGGAGCAGAGACCCAGTACTTC. This codes for CASSPGLAGGAETQYF.

This clone was seen only once. The chain links TRBV5-1 to TRBJ1-2; perhaps TRBD1 as D (6 bases). Trimming took off 4 bases at V and 8 bases at J, with 21 bases between the two ends. The V gene's germline CDR1 is SGHRS and CDR2 YFSETQ. The CDR3 length is 15 residues. DNA of the CDR3: TGCGCCAGCAGCCTCCTTGTAGGCGGGGGGCGCGGCTACACCTTC. Protein sequence: CASSLLVGGGRGYTF.

The chain combines TRBV11-2 with TRBJ1-2; D gene unclear. The ends were cut back, 1 base at V and 8 bases at J, with 8 bases in the middle. Per germline, CDR1 SGHAT and CDR2 FQNNGV. The CDR3 extends over 12 amino acids. Here the CDR3 DNA reads TGTGCCAGCAGCTTAGTAGGAGGAGGCTACACCTTC. Protein product: CASSLVGGGYTF.

The chain couples TRBV4-2 to TRBJ1-2, with D tentatively TRBD1 (6 bases). V lost 0 bases and J lost 5, with 16 bases in between. Germline V lookup: CDR1 LGHNA, CDR2 YNFKEQ. The CDR3 spans 16 residues. CDR3 nucleotides: TGTGCCAGCAGCCAAGAGGGGGGGTCGGGGGCGTATGGCTACACCTTC. Translating gives CASSQEGGSGAYGYTF.

V and J are TRBV19 and TRBJ1-3; maybe TRBD1 (5 bases). The V gene's germline CDR1 is LNHDA and CDR2 SQIVND (reference sequence). This CDR3 spans 14 amino acids. The germline V and J ends were trimmed by 6 bases and 0 bases, with 9 bases remaining between them. Here the CDR3 DNA reads TGTGCCAGTAGCGACAGTAACTCTGGAAACACCATATATTTT. This codes for CASSDSNSGNTIYF.

This clone was observed a few times. This chain's CDR3 is CASSEGETGGTDTQYF. CDR3 DNA sequence: TGTGCCAGCAGTGAAGGGGAGACAGGGGGCACAGATACGCAGTATTTT. The V gene is TRBV6-4, the J gene TRBJ2-3, with 8 positions matching TRBD1. J was trimmed by 1 base and V by 3 bases; bases with no gene match: 6. The CDR3 length is 16 residues. Germline CDR1 reads MRHNA; CDR2 reads SNTAGT.